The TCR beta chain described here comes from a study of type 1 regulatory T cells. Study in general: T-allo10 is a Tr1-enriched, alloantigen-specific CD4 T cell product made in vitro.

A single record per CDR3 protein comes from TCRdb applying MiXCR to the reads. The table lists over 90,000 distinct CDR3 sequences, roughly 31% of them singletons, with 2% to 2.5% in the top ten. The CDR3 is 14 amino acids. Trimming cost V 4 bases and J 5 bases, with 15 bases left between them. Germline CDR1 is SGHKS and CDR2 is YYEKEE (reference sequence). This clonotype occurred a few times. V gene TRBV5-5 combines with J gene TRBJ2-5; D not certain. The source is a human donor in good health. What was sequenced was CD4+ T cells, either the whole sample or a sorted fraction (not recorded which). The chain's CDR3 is CASSPLAAPETQYF. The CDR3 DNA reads TGTGCCAGCAGCCCTTTGGCCGCCCCGGAGACCCAGTACTTC.